Listed below are T cell receptor beta chains from one sample, sequenced in a study of identical twins. In TCRdb, the 5' RACE reads were re-called with MiXCR into one record per CDR3 protein. The repertoire holds 650,000 to 800,000 distinct CDR3 sequences, with about 9.4% as singletons. The sample was also reused in another study, on yellow fever vaccine responses in identical twins.

The sequenced material came from PBMCs. The receptors stem from a woman in her late teens or twenties in good health. CDR3s include the opening cysteine and the closing phenylalanine or tryptophan. The D gene is left open where the match is weak.

j_call,d_call,v_call,cdr3_aa
TRBJ2-5,TRBD2,TRBV6-1,CASSLGTNYQETQYF
TRBJ2-1,TRBD1,TRBV6-5,CASSYNGQGPEEQFF
TRBJ2-7,-,TRBV2,CASSEAQYYEQYF
TRBJ2-7,-,TRBV28,CASTRFGGGSYEQYF
TRBJ1-1,-,TRBV5-5,CASSYGLGGHSEAFF
TRBJ2-3,TRBD2,TRBV4-3,CASSQELRENTDTQYF
TRBJ2-7,TRBD1,TRBV5-6,CASSLWGQVLGEQYF
TRBJ2-7,TRBD2,TRBV7-8,CASSQQGLVSLYEQYF
TRBJ2-1,-,TRBV7-2,CASSEPNQSHEQFF
TRBJ2-7,TRBD2,TRBV20-1,CSASLAGAYEQYF
TRBJ2-1,TRBD2,TRBV7-2,CASSLGGLVNEQFF
TRBJ2-1,TRBD2,TRBV7-7,CASSLASSGNEQFF
TRBJ2-1,-,TRBV11-2,CASSLLEGGGNEQFF
TRBJ2-1,-,TRBV10-3,CAISEAYNEQFF
TRBJ2-5,TRBD2,TRBV12-3/TRBV12-4,CASRLRSGTSGRSETQYF
TRBJ2-1,-,TRBV3-1,CASSQKSVNEQFF
TRBJ2-3,TRBD2,TRBV28,CASSLWSSGVSTDTQYF
TRBJ1-5,-,TRBV6-1,CASSEVRRTSNQPQHF
TRBJ2-1,TRBD2,TRBV7-2,CASSVSGRLSYNEQFF
TRBJ2-3,-,TRBV20-1,CSVNPGIAPDTQYF
TRBJ2-1,-,TRBV28,CASIKLLGSSYNEQFF
TRBJ2-1,TRBD2,TRBV5-1,CASSLTTSGADSSYNEQFF
TRBJ2-2,-,TRBV6-2/TRBV6-3,CASSTKIHTGELFF